This T cell receptor (beta chain) derives from a study of T cells in localized non-small cell lung cancer. Germline-derived CDR1 and CDR2 are SNHLY and FYNNEI. The V and J ends lost 3 bases and 2 bases, in that order; junction bases with no gene match: 3. There are 15 residues in the CDR3. General study points: Measurement of T cell clonality placed uninvolved adjacent lung highest, above the level in tumor. Prolonged overall survival went with higher T cell density in the blood. Appearances in adjacent lung were noted for a median approximately 50 of the top 100 tumor clones.

Assay: immunoSEQ multiplex PCR; the TCRdb copy retains only in-frame clones and omits some. The sample consists of about 27,000 clones, 90% of them appearing once. Notes on this clone: Its antigen remains unidentified.

The chain is built from TRBV2 and TRBJ2-3; 9 nucleotides line up with TRBD2. This sample comprised peripheral blood, obtained before any cancer treatment. The sequence came from a woman aged 35 to 69 with stage I lung adenocarcinoma. The CDR3 here is CASSDTSGYTDTQYF. The CDR3, as DNA: TGTGCCAGCAGTGATACTAGCGGGTACACAGATACGCAGTATTTT.